A selection of T cell receptor beta chains follows, all from one sample in a study of CD8 T cells in Susac syndrome. Via MiXCR, TCRdb re-called the immunoSEQ multiplex PCR reads, giving one row per CDR3 protein. Counted here are about 90,000 distinct CDR3 sequences, 85% to 95% occurring once; the ten biggest clones make up 0.3% to 0.4%. The sample consisted of CD8+ T cells from PBMCs. The receptors were sampled from a human donor in good health. Both conserved end residues are part of each CDR3. Each record gives: V gene, clone size, D gene, J gene, CDR3 DNA, CDR3 protein. The D gene is left open where the match is weak. Not every row has a clone size; where given, it reads once, few, many or a size class.

V: TRBV6-4
size: .
D: .
J: TRBJ1-1
DNA: TGTGCCAGCAGTGAGGCCAGAAGGAACACTGAAGCTTTCTTT
CDR3: CASSEARRNTEAFF

V: TRBV13
size: .
D: .
J: TRBJ1-5
DNA: TGTGCCAGCAGCACTTATCAGCCCCAGCATTTT
CDR3: CASSTYQPQHF

V: TRBV29-1
size: once
D: .
J: TRBJ2-7
DNA: TGCAGCGTTCTAGACCGCTACGAGCAGTACTTC
CDR3: CSVLDRYEQYF

V: TRBV5-1
size: once
D: .
J: TRBJ1-3
DNA: TGCGCCAGCGGCCCGGTCCGCAGCTCTGGAAACACCATATATTTT
CDR3: CASGPVRSSGNTIYF

V: TRBV12-3/TRBV12-4
size: .
D: .
J: TRBJ1-2
DNA: TGTGCCAGCAGTTCGGGCTGGGTCGGCTACACCTTC
CDR3: CASSSGWVGYTF

V: TRBV7-3
size: .
D: .
J: TRBJ2-1
DNA: TGTGCCAGCAGCTATGCTCCGGGACTCAGCTCCTACAATGAGCAGTTCTTC
CDR3: CASSYAPGLSSYNEQFF

V: TRBV15
size: once
D: TRBD1
J: TRBJ2-7
DNA: TGTGCCACCAGCAGCACCCGGGGCGGGACAGGGACCTACGAGCAGTACTTC
CDR3: CATSSTRGGTGTYEQYF

V: TRBV5-1
size: .
D: .
J: TRBJ1-1
DNA: TGCGCCAGCAGCCCCCTGACAGGAGAGAACACTGAAGCTTTCTTT
CDR3: CASSPLTGENTEAFF

V: TRBV6-5
size: .
D: TRBD2
J: TRBJ2-3
DNA: TGTGCCAGCAGTTACTCGACTAGCGGCACAGATACGCAGTATTTT
CDR3: CASSYSTSGTDTQYF

V: TRBV13
size: .
D: .
J: TRBJ1-2
DNA: TGTGCCAGCAGCCCGACTGCAGGGGCCCTCTCGGGTGGCTACACCTTC
CDR3: CASSPTAGALSGGYTF

V: TRBV5-1
size: .
D: .
J: TRBJ2-3
DNA: TGCGCCAGCAGCTTGGGAATTGATACGCAGTATTTT
CDR3: CASSLGIDTQYF

V: TRBV4-2
size: .
D: .
J: TRBJ2-3
DNA: TGTGCCAGCAGCCAAGAACGCCTACACACAGATACGCAGTATTTT
CDR3: CASSQERLHTDTQYF

V: TRBV5-1
size: .
D: .
J: TRBJ1-2
DNA: TGCGCCAGCAGTGCAGGGGCTTTAGATGGCTACACCTTC
CDR3: CASSAGALDGYTF

V: TRBV20-1
size: .
D: .
J: TRBJ2-7
DNA: TGCAGTGCTAAGTGGCAGGGGAACGAGCAGTACTTC
CDR3: CSAKWQGNEQYF

V: TRBV7-3
size: .
D: .
J: TRBJ2-7
DNA: TGTGCCAGCAGCTTCGAGCAGTACTTC
CDR3: CASSFEQYF

V: TRBV7-6
size: .
D: .
J: TRBJ2-7
DNA: TGTGCCAGCAGCACCCTGACGGGTAGCTCCTACGAGCAGTACTTC
CDR3: CASSTLTGSSYEQYF

V: TRBV13
size: .
D: .
J: TRBJ2-3
DNA: TGTGCCAGCAGCCCCAGCGACGGAAGCACAGATACGCAGTATTTT
CDR3: CASSPSDGSTDTQYF

V: TRBV6-5
size: .
D: .
J: TRBJ1-2
DNA: TGTGCCAGCAGTTACCGCAACACTAACTATGGCTACACCTTC
CDR3: CASSYRNTNYGYTF

V: TRBV29-1
size: .
D: TRBD2
J: TRBJ2-3
DNA: TGCAGCGCTCCGGGACTAGCGGATCGCACAGATACGCAGTATTTT
CDR3: CSAPGLADRTDTQYF

V: TRBV4-1
size: .
D: .
J: TRBJ2-2
DNA: TGCGCCAGCAGCCATGCGAGGGCCGGGGAGCTGTTTTTT
CDR3: CASSHARAGELFF

V: TRBV20-1
size: .
D: .
J: TRBJ2-7
DNA: TGCAGTGCTAGAGATCAATCGGGAACCTACGAGCAGTACTTC
CDR3: CSARDQSGTYEQYF

V: TRBV3-1
size: .
D: .
J: TRBJ2-5
DNA: TGTGCCAGCAGCCCAAGAACGACCGGGACATTAGAGACCCAGTACTTC
CDR3: CASSPRTTGTLETQYF

V: TRBV29-1
size: .
D: .
J: TRBJ2-5
DNA: TGCAGCGCCCTACCCGGCAGGGAAAGAGGGGAGACCCAGTACTTC
CDR3: CSALPGRERGETQYF

V: TRBV18
size: .
D: .
J: TRBJ2-1
DNA: TGTGCCAGCTCACCACCAGGTTACAATGAGCAGTTCTTC
CDR3: CASSPPGYNEQFF